The 30 T cell receptor beta chains presented below share a single source sample, sequenced in a study of blood T cell repertoires in COVID-19. TCRdb's table, derived via immunoSEQ multiplex PCR, lists solely in-frame clones and lacks some. Of 200,000 or so clones in the sample, about 82% are singletons; the top ten hold about 5.5%. Material: peripheral blood. All receptors come from a woman aged 30 to 39 with acute or convalescent COVID-19.

This clone was detected many times. The V gene is TRBV28, the J gene TRBJ1-2; possibly TRBD1 for D (6 bases). V was clipped by 4 bases and J by 1 base, with 7 bases between them. Germline V gene lookup returns CDR1 MDHEN and CDR2 SYDVKM. This CDR3 contains 13 residues. The CDR3: CASSSGVNYGYTF. CDR3 in DNA: TGTGCCAGCAGTTCAGGGGTTAACTATGGCTACACCTTC.

The chain combines TRBV19 with TRBJ1-1; D may be TRBD1 (6 bases). Germline V gives CDR1 LNHDA, CDR2 SQIVND (reference sequence). CDR3 size: 15 residues. V was shortened by 3 bases and J by 2 bases, with 13 bases between the two germline ends. This CDR3 is CASSIPARGNTEAFF. The CDR3 DNA follows: TGTGCCAGTAGTATCCCGGCCAGGGGAAACACTGAAGCTTTCTTT. Full variable domain (outside the CDR3, taken from reference TRBV19 and TRBJ1-1): DGGITQSPKYLFRKEGQNVTLSCEQNLNHDAMYWYRQDPGQGLRLIYYSQIVNDFQKGDIAEGYSVSREKKESFPLTVTSAQKNPTAFYLCASSIPARGNTEAFFGQGTRLTVV.

The rearrangement uses TRBV6-4 and TRBJ1-1; TRBD1 matches 7 bases. The CDR3 is 13 amino acids. V shed 2 bases, J shed 10 bases, and the junction held 7 bases outside the gene matches. Looked up from germline, CDR1 is MRHNA and CDR2 is SNTAGT. The CDR3 region has the DNA TGTGCCAGCAGTGACGGACAGGCTGGGGGAGCTTTCTTT. Translating it yields CASSDGQAGGAFF.

V usage is TRBV19 and J usage is TRBJ1-3, with TRBD1 matching 7 bases. V dropped 10 bases and J dropped 2; count of bases not matched to a gene: 20. Germline V lookup: CDR1 LNHDA, CDR2 SQIVND (reference sequence). This CDR3 comprises 18 residues. CDR3: CATPASKQGSGPGNTIYF. In DNA form, the CDR3 reads TGTGCCACCCCCGCCTCGAAACAGGGGTCCGGCCCTGGAAACACCATATATTTT.

V usage is TRBV6-6 and J usage is TRBJ2-3; D is unclear. This CDR3 contains 14 residues. The V gene lost 7 bases and the J gene lost 1 base, with 12 bases spanning the gap. Germline CDR1 MNHNY, CDR2 SVGAGI (reference sequence). The CDR3 loop is CASIGAIRTDTQYF. CDR3 sequence (DNA): TGTGCCAGCATCGGAGCGATACGCACAGATACGCAGTATTTT.

The rearrangement joins TRBV2 to TRBJ2-3; no clear D. V lost 2 bases and J 5 bases, leaving 5 bases between the germline ends. The germline gives CDR1 SNHLY, CDR2 FYNNEI. The CDR3 has 12 amino acids. The CDR3 region has the DNA TGTGCCAGCAGTGAAATCCGAGATACGCAGTATTTT. Amino acid sequence: CASSEIRDTQYF.

V and J are TRBV11-2 and TRBJ2-7; the match to TRBD2 covers 9 bases. Germline CDR1 and CDR2: SGHAT and FQNNGV. This CDR3 has 17 amino acids. The V and J ends lost 1 base and 0 bases, in that order; junction bases with no gene match: 7. The CDR3 bases are TGTGCCAGCAGCTTAGTTCTAGCGGGACCTTTCTCCTACGAGCAGTACTTC. Translation: CASSLVLAGPFSYEQYF.

DNA for the CDR3: TGTGCCAGCAGTCCCCATCGGGGACTAGCGGGAGTAAATGAGCAGTTCTTC. Its protein product is CASSPHRGLAGVNEQFF. The gene calls are TRBV27 and TRBJ2-1, with 14 bases that match TRBD2. The V segment lost 5 bases and the J segment 7 bases; nucleotides outside the gene matches: 10. The CDR3 is 17 residues long. CDR1 and CDR2 (germline): MNHEY, SMNVEV (reference sequence).

This chain links TRBV6-2 or TRBV6-3 with TRBJ2-3; tentatively, D is TRBD1 (6 bases). The CDR3 is made up of 13 amino acids. Germline CDR1 MNHEY, CDR2 SVGEGT. V was clipped by 6 bases and J by 4 bases, with 11 bases between them. CDR3 bases: TGTGCCAGCAGCCGACAGGAATCAGATACGCAGTATTTT. It is translated as CASSRQESDTQYF.

J is TRBJ2-1 and V is TRBV6-6, with TRBD2 identical over 7 bases. V lost 4 bases, J lost 12 bases, and 6 bases stayed unmatched. Germline V gene data show CDR1 as MNHNY and CDR2 as SVGAGI (reference sequence). This CDR3 is 12 amino acids long. CDR3 sequence (DNA): TGTGCCAGCAGTTTGGGGAGGGGCGGGCAGTTCTTC. Translated, it gives CASSLGRGGQFF.

The chain combines TRBV19 with TRBJ1-6; unclear D gene. The germline V and J ends were trimmed by 1 base and 10 bases, with 11 bases remaining between them. The germline V gene has CDR1 LNHDA and CDR2 SQIVND (reference sequence). The CDR3 is 14 amino acids. CDR3 in amino acids: CASSIAGYGSPLHF. The CDR3 coding sequence is TGTGCCAGTAGTATAGCGGGGTACGGGTCACCCCTCCACTTT. Full variable domain (outside the CDR3, taken from reference TRBV19 and TRBJ1-6): DGGITQSPKYLFRKEGQNVTLSCEQNLNHDAMYWYRQDPGQGLRLIYYSQIVNDFQKGDIAEGYSVSREKKESFPLTVTSAQKNPTAFYLCASSIAGYGSPLHFGNGTRLTVT.

V usage is TRBV27 and J usage is TRBJ1-1, with TRBD1 identical over 9 bases. CDR3 length: 15 residues. V trimming: 4 bases; J trimming: 4 bases; junction bases outside the gene matches: 7. The germline gives CDR1 MNHEY, CDR2 SMNVEV (reference sequence). This chain's CDR3 is CASSWGTGMGTEAFF. The CDR3 coding sequence is TGTGCCAGCAGTTGGGGGACAGGGATGGGCACTGAAGCTTTCTTT.

The chain recombines TRBV3-1 (or the pseudogene TRBV3-2) with TRBJ1-1; 7 bases map to TRBD1. This CDR3 comprises 14 residues. After removal of 6 bases from V and 1 base from J, the junction contained 5 bases not matched to a gene. Germline CDR1 is LGHDT and CDR2 is YNNKEL (reference sequence). The CDR3 DNA follows: TGTGCCAGCAGACCACAGGGGAAGAACACTGAAGCTTTCTTT. Translation: CASRPQGKNTEAFF.

This rearrangement joins TRBV20-1 to TRBJ1-2; possible D gene TRBD1, 6 bases. V was shortened by 7 bases and J by 5 bases, with 11 bases between the two germline ends. Germline assignment: CDR1 DFQATT and CDR2 SNEGSKA (reference sequence). The CDR3 runs to 11 residues. CDR3 sequence: CSDTGNYGYTF. The CDR3 DNA reads TGCAGTGACACAGGGAATTATGGCTACACCTTC.

This clone was recorded once. This chain joins TRBV5-4 and TRBJ2-6; the match to TRBD1 covers 9 bases. Germline V gene sequence: CDR1 SGHNT, CDR2 YYREEE (reference sequence). There are 17 residues in the CDR3. V dropped 2 bases and J dropped 1; count of bases not matched to a gene: 4. The CDR3 DNA reads as TGTGCCAGCAGCTTTGGGACAGGGCCGTCTGGGGCCAACGTCCTGACTTTC. This encodes CASSFGTGPSGANVLTF.

The chain is built from TRBV29-1 and TRBJ1-5; 7 positions agree with TRBD1. Per the germline V gene, CDR1 is SQVTM and CDR2 is ANQGSEA. Losses at the gene ends were 6 bases for V and 4 bases for J; bases not matched to a gene: 6. The CDR3 spans 13 residues. CDR3 coding DNA: TGCAGCGTCAGGACAGGCCTAAATCAGCCCCAGCATTTT. This sequence encodes CSVRTGLNQPQHF.

The chain combines TRBV11-3 with TRBJ2-3; 7 positions agree with TRBD2. Trimming removed 0 bases from V and 2 bases from J; junction bases left unmatched: 2. The CDR3 totals 15 residues. In germline, CDR1 is SGHNT, CDR2 YENEEA. The CDR3 bases are TGTGCCAGCAGCTTAGAAAGCGGGAACACAGATACGCAGTATTTT. This codes for CASSLESGNTDTQYF.

V usage is TRBV19 and J usage is TRBJ1-5; a possible D gene is TRBD1 (6 bases). The germline V and J ends were trimmed by 5 bases and 4 bases, with 12 bases remaining between them. Per germline, CDR1 LNHDA and CDR2 SQIVND (reference sequence). The CDR3 loop spans 14 amino acids. The CDR3 sequence: CASSSTDRNQPQHF. CDR3 coding DNA: TGTGCCAGTAGTTCTACGGACAGAAATCAGCCCCAGCATTTT.

The genes are TRBV2 and TRBJ2-5, with D hard to call. Trimming cost V 7 bases and J 5 bases, with 11 bases left between them. CDR3 size: 12 residues. Germline V gene lookup returns CDR1 SNHLY and CDR2 FYNNEI. The CDR3 nucleotides read TGTGCCAGCAATACAGAGAAGGAGACCCAGTACTTC. Translation gives CASNTEKETQYF.

A remark on this clone: At the DNA level, this CDR3 is encoded by other sequences in the same sample as well. The chain links TRBV7-9 to TRBJ1-1; no definite D call. The germline CDR1 and CDR2 sequences are SEHNR and FQNEAQ (reference sequence). This CDR3 has 12 residues. The V end was cut by 3 bases, the J end by 5 bases, with 7 bases between. CDR3 protein: CASSLSGTEAFF. The CDR3 DNA reads TGTGCCAGCAGCTTGTCGGGGACTGAAGCTTTCTTT. The entire variable domain, with the rest obtained from reference TRBV7-9 and TRBJ1-1, is as follows: DTGVSQNPRHKITKRGQNVTFRCDPISEHNRLYWYRQTLGQGPEFLTYFQNEAQLEKSRLLSDRFSAERPKGSFSTLEIQRTEQGDSAMYLCASSLSGTEAFFGQGTRLTVV.

This chain uses TRBV9 with TRBJ1-1; possible D gene TRBD1, 5 bases. The V end lost 4 bases, the J end lost 6 bases, and 19 bases lay between the germline ends. The CDR3 runs 15 residues. Germline V CDR1 and CDR2: SGDLS, YYNGEE. In DNA, the CDR3 is TGTGCCAGCAGCCCGGCAGGGAACCCAAACTCTGAAGCTTTCTTT. Amino acid sequence: CASSPAGNPNSEAFF.

The rearrangement joins TRBV7-2 to TRBJ1-3, with D maybe TRBD1 (6 bases). V was clipped by 2 bases and J by 0 bases, with 8 bases between them. CDR3 size: 15 residues. The germline gives CDR1 SGHTA, CDR2 FQGNSA. The DNA for the CDR3 is TGTGCCAGCAGCTTAACAGGGTACTCTGGAAACACCATATATTTT. Translated, it gives CASSLTGYSGNTIYF.

This clone showed up just once. The chain combines TRBV6-2 or TRBV6-3 with TRBJ1-1; possible D gene TRBD1, 5 bases. In germline, CDR1 is MNHEY, CDR2 SVGEGT. The CDR3 is made up of 17 amino acids. Between the trimmed V and J ends, which lost 0 bases and 5 bases, there was a span of 19 bases. Here the CDR3 reads CASSYSFGRPGGTEAFF. CDR3 DNA sequence: TGTGCCAGCAGTTACTCATTTGGGCGGCCGGGGGGGACTGAAGCTTTCTTT.

This chain uses TRBV7-6 with TRBJ2-7, with 11 bases lining up with TRBD1. The germline V gene has CDR1 SGHVS and CDR2 FNYEAQ. The CDR3 is 15 amino acids. V was clipped by 5 bases and J by 4 bases; unmatched bases: 7. The CDR3 here is CASSARTGGGYEQYF. As DNA, the CDR3 is TGTGCCAGCAGCGCCCGGACAGGGGGCGGATACGAGCAGTACTTC.

The chain uses TRBV18 and TRBJ2-3, with D possibly TRBD2 on 5 matching bases. Trimming removed 3 bases at V and 3 bases at J, with 10 bases between. Germline CDR1 is KGHSH and CDR2 is LQKENI. CDR3 length: 14 amino acids. CDR3 sequence reads: CASSPVPGTDTQYF. DNA for the CDR3: TGTGCCAGCTCACCCGTCCCGGGGACAGATACGCAGTATTTT.

The J gene is TRBJ1-5, the V gene TRBV27, with TRBD1 as a possible D gene (6 bases). From germline, CDR1 is MNHEY and CDR2 SMNVEV (reference sequence). The CDR3 totals 14 residues. The V end was cut by 6 bases, the J end by 0 bases, with 9 bases between. The CDR3 DNA sequence: TGTGCCAGCAGACCGACAGGTAGCAATCAGCCCCAGCATTTT. Translated, it gives CASRPTGSNQPQHF.

J is TRBJ1-6 and V is TRBV3-1 (or the pseudogene TRBV3-2), with 8 nucleotides matching TRBD1. Trimming removed 4 bases from V and 6 bases from J; junction bases left unmatched: 5. CDR1 and CDR2 from the germline V gene are LGHDT and YNNKEL (reference sequence). CDR3 length: 15 amino acids. Here the CDR3 DNA reads TGTGCCAGCAGCCCGGCCGGGACAGGTAATTCACCCCTCCACTTT. Protein product: CASSPAGTGNSPLHF.

The J gene is TRBJ1-5, the V gene TRBV19, with 10 bases identical to TRBD1. With V trimmed by 5 bases and J by 3 bases, 10 bases remained unmatched. CDR1 and CDR2 from the germline V gene are LNHDA and SQIVND (reference sequence). There are 17 residues in the CDR3. This CDR3 is CASSGRAGTGVNQPQHF. DNA for the CDR3: TGTGCCAGTAGTGGGCGGGCCGGGACAGGGGTCAATCAGCCCCAGCATTTT.

This chain links TRBV15 with TRBJ1-2, with 11 positions matching TRBD1. Per germline, CDR1 LNHNV and CDR2 YYDKDF (reference sequence). This CDR3 comprises 14 residues. The trim removed 8 bases at V and 4 bases at J, leaving 6 bases unmatched. The CDR3 is CATGGTGGFYGYTF. CDR3 nucleotides: TGTGCCACCGGGGGGACAGGGGGTTTCTATGGCTACACCTTC.

This clone was recorded only once. The J gene is TRBJ1-3, the V gene TRBV5-1; D is possibly TRBD1 (5 bases). The germline CDR1 and CDR2 sequences are SGHRS and YFSETQ. The CDR3 covers 13 residues. Trimming shortened V by 7 bases and J by 7 bases, and 15 bases separated the two germline ends. The CDR3 protein is CASENRKGNTIYF. CDR3 bases: TGCGCCAGCGAGAACAGGAAAGGGAACACCATATATTTT.